This record concerns one T cell receptor beta chain sequence. The CDR3 is made up of 15 amino acids. Germline V gene data show CDR1 as KGHSH and CDR2 as LQKENI. The V segment lost 2 bases and the J segment 4 bases; nucleotides outside the gene matches: 5. The sample comes from a study of cytomegalovirus exposure and HLA in healthy donors. Study overall: The same platform was used for the 100 to 150 validation repertoires as for the approximately 730 first-cohort repertoires, as reported in a later analysis.

It was the approximately 130-subject validation cohort, separate from the approximately 620-subject first cohort, to which the donors belonged. The method was immunoSEQ multiplex PCR; TCRdb's version includes in-frame clones alone and lacks a portion of them. The profile shows under 110,000 clones, about 87% of them singletons. This clonotype originated in a woman under 30 in good health and CMV-seropositive. This chain joins TRBV18 and TRBJ1-5; 7 bases match TRBD1. What was sequenced was PBMCs. CDR3 coding DNA: TGTGCCAGCTCACCAACAGGGGAAGAGAATCAGCCCCAGCATTTT. It specifies CASSPTGEENQPQHF. The variable domain in full, with the rest retrieved from reference TRBV18 and TRBJ1-5, is NAGVMQNPRHLVRRRGQEARLRCSPMKGHSHVYWYRQLPEEGLKFMVYLQKENIIDESGMPKERFSAEFPKEGPSILRIQQVVRGDSAAYFCASSPTGEENQPQHFGDGTRLSIL.